The 10 T cell receptor beta chains listed next were all sequenced from one sample in a study of T cells in localized non-small cell lung cancer. Profiling relied on immunoSEQ multiplex PCR, and the TCRdb table lists in-frame clones only, not all of them. The repertoire includes 40,000 to 60,000 clones, approximately 81% of them detected once, and 17% sits in the top ten. This material consisted of peripheral blood mononuclear cells, taken before any cancer treatment. These receptors came from a man between 40 and 70 years old with stage III lung adenocarcinoma.

The rearrangement uses TRBV2 and TRBJ2-2; TRBD2 matches at 8 bases. Per germline, CDR1 SNHLY and CDR2 FYNNEI. There are 16 residues in the CDR3. V shed 11 bases and J 6 bases; nucleotides not matched to a gene: 17. The CDR3 DNA reads as TGTGCCGGATACGTAAGCGGGGGCTACGGATCCGGGGAGCTGTTTTTT. Amino acid sequence: CAGYVSGGYGSGELFF. The full variable domain, completed using reference TRBV2 and TRBJ2-2, is EPEVTQTPSHQVTQMGQEVILRCVPISNHLYFYWYRQILGQKVEFLVSFYNNEISEKSEIFDDQFSVERPDGSNFTLKIRSTKLEDSAMYFCAGYVSGGYGSGELFFGEGSRLTVL.

J is TRBJ2-5 and V is TRBV10-3; D tentatively fits TRBD1 or TRBD2 (5 bases each). The CDR3 has 16 residues. Germline V gene data show CDR1 as ENHRY and CDR2 as SYGVKD. V was pared by 3 bases and J by 5 bases, with 19 bases between. Here the CDR3 reads CAISERVSREGETQYF. The CDR3 DNA sequence: TGTGCCATCAGTGAACGAGTGTCACGTGAGGGGGAGACCCAGTACTTC.

DNA for the CDR3: TGTGCCAGCAGCCAAGATGGAGCAGGATTTACAAACACCATATATTTT. Translated: CASSQDGAGFTNTIYF. This sequence joins TRBV14 and TRBJ1-3; D is unclear. This CDR3 is built from 16 residues. The germline gives CDR1 SGHDN, CDR2 FVKESK. V was pared by 0 bases and J by 6 bases, with 15 bases between. The complete variable domain, with remaining parts taken from reference TRBV14 and TRBJ1-3, reads EAGVTQFPSHSVIEKGQTVTLRCDPISGHDNLYWYRRVMGKEIKFLLHFVKESKQDESGMPNNRFLAERTGGTYSTLKVQPAELEDSGVYFCASSQDGAGFTNTIYFGEGSWLTVV.

This clone was observed a handful of times. The chain combines TRBV6-1 with TRBJ2-1, with 7 positions matching TRBD2. Germline V gives CDR1 MNHNS, CDR2 SASEGT. This CDR3 has 14 residues. V shed 7 bases, J shed 8 bases, and the junction held 11 bases outside the gene matches. The CDR3 sequence: CASTPWRETDEQFF. The CDR3 DNA reads as TGTGCCAGCACTCCTTGGCGGGAGACGGATGAGCAGTTCTTC.

The chain couples TRBV5-1 to TRBJ1-6; TRBD1 aligns across 7 bases. The CDR3 spans 17 residues. Germline V gene lookup returns CDR1 SGHRS and CDR2 YFSETQ. V dropped 2 bases and J dropped 7; count of bases not matched to a gene: 12. The CDR3 is CASSFYTGDPGNSPLHF. The CDR3, as DNA: TGCGCCAGCAGCTTTTATACAGGGGATCCGGGGAATTCACCCCTCCACTTT.

V usage is TRBV9 and J usage is TRBJ2-1; TRBD1 might be the D (5 bases). The germline gives CDR1 SGDLS, CDR2 YYNGEE. The CDR3 has 14 residues. Trimming shortened V by 3 bases and J by 6 bases, and 13 bases separated the two germline ends. The CDR3 protein is CASSEGPTLNEQFF. CDR3 bases: TGTGCCAGCAGCGAGGGGCCAACCCTCAATGAGCAGTTCTTC.

The chain combines TRBV5-4 with TRBJ2-3, with 10 positions matching TRBD2. CDR3 size: 15 residues. J lost 6 bases, V lost 3 bases, and 7 bases had no gene match. CDR1 and CDR2 from the germline V gene are SGHNT and YYREEE (reference sequence). The CDR3, as DNA: TGTGCCAGCAGCTCCTCTAGCGGGGGTCGGGATACGCAGTATTTT. Protein: CASSSSSGGRDTQYF.

The rearrangement uses TRBV30 and TRBJ2-1, with TRBD2 matching 12 bases. Trimming at V came to 3 bases and at J to 8 bases, leaving 8 bases not matched to a gene. This CDR3 comprises 15 residues. Germline assignment: CDR1 GTSNPN and CDR2 SVGIG (reference sequence). CDR3: CAWSETSGGLDEQFF. The DNA for the CDR3 is TGTGCCTGGAGCGAGACTAGCGGGGGATTGGATGAGCAGTTCTTC.

The V gene is TRBV12-5, the J gene TRBJ1-1; the D is unclear. The germline V gene encodes CDR1 LGHNT and CDR2 FRNRAP. V was pared by 1 base and J by 3 bases, with 3 bases between. There are 12 residues in the CDR3. DNA of the CDR3: TGTGCTAGTGGTTTGGGAGACACTGAAGCTTTCTTT. This sequence encodes CASGLGDTEAFF.

The rearrangement joins TRBV7-6 to TRBJ2-5, with 7 bases aligning to TRBD2. The CDR3 sequence is 18 residues long. Per germline, CDR1 SGHVS and CDR2 FNYEAQ. With V trimmed by 5 bases and J by 1 base, 16 bases remained unmatched. Here the CDR3 reads CASSASGVERGTQETQYF. For the CDR3, the DNA is TGTGCCAGCAGCGCTAGCGGAGTGGAACGGGGCACCCAAGAGACCCAGTACTTC.